This TCR beta chain stems from a study of T cell responses to AZD1222 COVID-19 vaccine. TCRdb's copy holds only in-frame clones and misses some; the assay was immunoSEQ multiplex PCR. The sample lists tens of thousands of clones, 90% occurring once. V was clipped by 4 bases and J by 5 bases; unmatched bases: 8. CDR3 length: 15 residues. The germline V gene encodes CDR1 SGHRS and CDR2 YFSETQ. The V call is TRBV5-1, the J call TRBJ2-5, with 10 bases aligning to TRBD1. The TCR originated in an adult in good health. The sequencing here drew on peripheral blood, taken on day 0 of AZD1222 vaccination. CDR3 bases: TGCGCCAGCAGCGACACCGGGACAGGGGCCGAGACCCAGTACTTC. Its translation is CASSDTGTGAETQYF.